This T cell receptor beta chain comes out of a study of T cells in Graves' hyperthyroidism and ophthalmopathy. Study context: Blood was drawn when the patient was first diagnosed and still untreated. Study-level results: Progression to ophthalmopathy was predicted a median of about 6.6 months early.

Diagnoses rested on clinical symptoms, serum thyroxine and TRAb, thyroid ultrasound and orbital computed tomography. Extraction of PBMCs used roughly 9.3 ml of fresh peripheral blood. Germline loops: CDR1 GTSNPN, CDR2 SVGIG (reference sequence). This CDR3 is 15 amino acids long. The V and J ends lost 5 bases and 7 bases respectively, with 21 bases between them. This clonotype was recorded a few times. Its specificity is unknown. Amplification targeted TCR beta CDR3 regions from RNA transcripts. HTBI primers were the set used in a first-round RT-PCR of the TCR CDR3. TCRdb analysed the multiplex PCR reads with MiXCR anew, one entry per CDR3 protein. Of about 640,000 distinct CDR3 sequences in the sample, roughly 20% are singletons; the top ten hold roughly 30%.

V gene TRBV30 combines with J gene TRBJ1-5; D is possibly TRBD1 (5 bases). The sample taken for sequencing was blood. This clonotype originated in a man aged 30-40 years with Graves' ophthalmopathy. The CDR3 DNA follows: TGTGCCTGGGCGCCCGCGGGGCATCTGGGACAGCCCCAGCATTTT. It encodes CAWAPAGHLGQPQHF.